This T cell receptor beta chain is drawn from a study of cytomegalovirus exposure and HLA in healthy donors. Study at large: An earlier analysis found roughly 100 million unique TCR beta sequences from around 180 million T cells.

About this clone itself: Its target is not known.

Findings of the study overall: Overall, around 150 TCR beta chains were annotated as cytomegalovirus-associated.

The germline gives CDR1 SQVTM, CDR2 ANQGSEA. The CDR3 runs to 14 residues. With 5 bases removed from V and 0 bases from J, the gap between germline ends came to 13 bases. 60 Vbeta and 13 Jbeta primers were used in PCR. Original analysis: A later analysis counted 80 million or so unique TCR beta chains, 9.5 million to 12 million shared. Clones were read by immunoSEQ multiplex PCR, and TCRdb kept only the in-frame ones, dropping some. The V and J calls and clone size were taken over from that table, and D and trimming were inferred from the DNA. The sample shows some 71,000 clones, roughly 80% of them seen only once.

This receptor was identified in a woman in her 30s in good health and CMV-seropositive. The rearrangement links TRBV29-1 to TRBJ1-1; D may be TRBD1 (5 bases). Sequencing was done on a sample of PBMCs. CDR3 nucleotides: TGCAGCGTTCTGGAGGGACCTATGAACACTGAAGCTTTCTTT. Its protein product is CSVLEGPMNTEAFF.